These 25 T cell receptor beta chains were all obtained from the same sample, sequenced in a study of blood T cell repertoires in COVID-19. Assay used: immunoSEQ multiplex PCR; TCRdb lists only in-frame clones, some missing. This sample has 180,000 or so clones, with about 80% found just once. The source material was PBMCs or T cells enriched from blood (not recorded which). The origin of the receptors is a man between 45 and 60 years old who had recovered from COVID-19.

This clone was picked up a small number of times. The CDR3 spells CASSLVGLEETQYF. The CDR3 coding sequence is TGTGCCAGCAGCTTAGTTGGTCTAGAAGAGACCCAGTACTTC. The rearrangement joins TRBV7-2 to TRBJ2-5; unclear D gene. The germline V gene has CDR1 SGHTA and CDR2 FQGNSA. The CDR3 runs 14 residues. V gave up 1 base and J gave up 3 bases, with 9 bases separating them.

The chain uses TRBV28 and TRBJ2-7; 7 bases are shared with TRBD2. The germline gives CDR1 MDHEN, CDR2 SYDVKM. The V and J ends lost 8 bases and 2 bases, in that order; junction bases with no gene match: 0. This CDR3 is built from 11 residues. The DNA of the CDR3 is TGTGCCAGCGGGAGGGCCTACGAGCAGTACTTC. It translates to CASGRAYEQYF.

CDR3 residues: CASSTDRDANEKLFF. For the CDR3, the DNA is TGTGCCAGTAGTACTGACAGGGATGCTAATGAAAAACTGTTTTTT. This chain joins TRBV19 and TRBJ1-4; 7 positions agree with TRBD1. The V gene's germline CDR1 is LNHDA and CDR2 SQIVND (reference sequence). This CDR3 has 15 residues. V shed 4 bases and J 3 bases; nucleotides not matched to a gene: 5.

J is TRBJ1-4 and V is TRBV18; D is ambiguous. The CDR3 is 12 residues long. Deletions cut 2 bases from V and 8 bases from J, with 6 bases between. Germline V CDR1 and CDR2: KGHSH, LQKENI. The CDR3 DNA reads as TGTGCCAGCTCACCAGGGGAGGAAAAACTGTTTTTT. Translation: CASSPGEEKLFF.

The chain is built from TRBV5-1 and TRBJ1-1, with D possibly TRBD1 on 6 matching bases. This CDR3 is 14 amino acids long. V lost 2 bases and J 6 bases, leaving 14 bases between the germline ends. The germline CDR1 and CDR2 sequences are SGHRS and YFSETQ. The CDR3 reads CASSLQGRNPEAFF. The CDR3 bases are TGCGCCAGCAGCTTACAGGGTCGCAACCCTGAAGCTTTCTTT.

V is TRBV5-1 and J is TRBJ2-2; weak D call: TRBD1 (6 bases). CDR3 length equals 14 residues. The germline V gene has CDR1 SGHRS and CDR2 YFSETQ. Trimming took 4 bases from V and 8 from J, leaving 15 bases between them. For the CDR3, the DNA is TGCGCCAGCAGCAGGGGACAATCGGCAGGGGAGCTGTTTTTT. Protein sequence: CASSRGQSAGELFF.

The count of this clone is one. For the CDR3, the DNA is TGTGCCAGCAGTTCAGGGGTCGAGCAGTACTTC. It translates to CASSSGVEQYF. The V call is TRBV6-2 or TRBV6-3, the J call TRBJ2-7, with D possibly TRBD1 on 6 matching bases. In germline, CDR1 is MNHEY, CDR2 SVGEGT. There are 11 residues in the CDR3. Between the trimmed V and J ends, which lost 4 bases and 6 bases, there was a span of 7 bases.

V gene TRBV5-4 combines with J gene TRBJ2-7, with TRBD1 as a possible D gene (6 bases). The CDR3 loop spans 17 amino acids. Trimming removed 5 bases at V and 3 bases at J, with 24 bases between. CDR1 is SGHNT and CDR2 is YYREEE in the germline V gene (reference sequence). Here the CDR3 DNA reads TGTGCCAGCAGTGCAGGGGCTTTAGGATACGGAAACTACGAGCAGTACTTC. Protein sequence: CASSAGALGYGNYEQYF.

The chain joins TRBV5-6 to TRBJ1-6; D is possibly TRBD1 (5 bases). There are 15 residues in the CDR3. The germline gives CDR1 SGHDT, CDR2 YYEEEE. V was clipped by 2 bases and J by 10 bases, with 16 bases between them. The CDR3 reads CASSFGGASRSPLHF. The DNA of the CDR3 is TGTGCCAGCAGCTTCGGTGGGGCGTCGCGATCACCCCTCCACTTT. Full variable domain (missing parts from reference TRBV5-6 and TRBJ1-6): DAGVTQSPTHLIKTRGQQVTLRCSPKSGHDTVSWYQQALGQGPQFIFQYYEEEERQRGNFPDRFSGHQFPNYSSELNVNALLLGDSALYLCASSFGGASRSPLHFGNGTRLTVT.

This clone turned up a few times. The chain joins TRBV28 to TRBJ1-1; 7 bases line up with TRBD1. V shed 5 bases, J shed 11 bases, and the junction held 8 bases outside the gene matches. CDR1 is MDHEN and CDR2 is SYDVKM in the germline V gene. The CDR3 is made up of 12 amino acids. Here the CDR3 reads CASSLIQGYAFF. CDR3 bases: TGTGCCAGCAGTCTTATACAGGGGTACGCTTTCTTT.

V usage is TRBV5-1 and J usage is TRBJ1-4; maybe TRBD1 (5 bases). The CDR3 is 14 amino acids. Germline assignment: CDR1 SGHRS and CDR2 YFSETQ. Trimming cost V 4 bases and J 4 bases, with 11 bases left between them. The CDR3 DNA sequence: TGCGCCAGCAGCCTCAGACAGCTTAATGAAAAACTGTTTTTT. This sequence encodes CASSLRQLNEKLFF.

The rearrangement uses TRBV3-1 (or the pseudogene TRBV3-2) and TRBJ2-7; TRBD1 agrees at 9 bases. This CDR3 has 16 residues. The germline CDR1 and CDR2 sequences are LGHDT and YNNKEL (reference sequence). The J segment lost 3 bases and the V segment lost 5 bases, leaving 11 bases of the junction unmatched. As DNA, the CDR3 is TGTGCCAGCAGCTTCACCACAGGGGGCACATTCTACGAGCAGTACTTC. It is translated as CASSFTTGGTFYEQYF.

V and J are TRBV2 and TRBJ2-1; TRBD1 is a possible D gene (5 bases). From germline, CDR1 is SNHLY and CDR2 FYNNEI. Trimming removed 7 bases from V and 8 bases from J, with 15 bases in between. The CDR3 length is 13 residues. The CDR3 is CASKGRVQDEQFF. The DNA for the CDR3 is TGTGCCAGCAAAGGCAGGGTGCAGGATGAGCAGTTCTTC.

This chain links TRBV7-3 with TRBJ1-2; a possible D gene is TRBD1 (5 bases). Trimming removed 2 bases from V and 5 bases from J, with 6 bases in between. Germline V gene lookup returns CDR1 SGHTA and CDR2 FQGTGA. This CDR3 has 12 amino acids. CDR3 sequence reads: CASSLDSYGYTF. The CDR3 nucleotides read TGTGCCAGCAGCTTAGACAGTTATGGCTACACCTTC.

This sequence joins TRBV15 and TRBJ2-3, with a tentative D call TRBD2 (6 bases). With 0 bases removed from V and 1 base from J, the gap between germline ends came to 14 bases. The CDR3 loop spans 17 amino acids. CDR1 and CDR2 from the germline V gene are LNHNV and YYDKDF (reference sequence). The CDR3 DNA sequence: TGTGCCACCAGCAGAGATCCTGGAGGGGCGGGCACAGATACGCAGTATTTT. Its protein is CATSRDPGGAGTDTQYF.

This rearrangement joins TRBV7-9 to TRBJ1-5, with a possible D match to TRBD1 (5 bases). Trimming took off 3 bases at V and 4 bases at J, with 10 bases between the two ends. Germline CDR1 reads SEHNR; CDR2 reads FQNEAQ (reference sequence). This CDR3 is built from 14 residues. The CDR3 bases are TGTGCCAGCAGCTTGGCAGGGTTTAATCAGCCCCAGCATTTT. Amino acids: CASSLAGFNQPQHF.

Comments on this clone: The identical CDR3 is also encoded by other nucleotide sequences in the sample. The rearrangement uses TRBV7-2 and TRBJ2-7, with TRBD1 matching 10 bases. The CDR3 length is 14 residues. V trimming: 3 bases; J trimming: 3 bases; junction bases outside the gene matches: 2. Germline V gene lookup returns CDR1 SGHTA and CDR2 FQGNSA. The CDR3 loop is CASSLGDRGYEQYF. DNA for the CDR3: TGTGCCAGCAGCTTGGGGGACAGGGGCTACGAGCAGTACTTC.

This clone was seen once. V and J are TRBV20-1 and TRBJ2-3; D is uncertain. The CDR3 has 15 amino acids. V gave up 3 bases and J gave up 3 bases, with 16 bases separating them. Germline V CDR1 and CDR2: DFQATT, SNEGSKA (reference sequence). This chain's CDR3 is CSASPEPAVTDTQYF. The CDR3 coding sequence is TGCAGTGCTAGTCCGGAACCCGCGGTAACAGATACGCAGTATTTT.

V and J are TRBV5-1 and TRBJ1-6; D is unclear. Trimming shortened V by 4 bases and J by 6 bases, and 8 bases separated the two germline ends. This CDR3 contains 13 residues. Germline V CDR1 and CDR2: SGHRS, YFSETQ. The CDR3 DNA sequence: TGCGCCAGCAGCATAAGCCTTAATTCACCCCTCCACTTT. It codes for CASSISLNSPLHF.

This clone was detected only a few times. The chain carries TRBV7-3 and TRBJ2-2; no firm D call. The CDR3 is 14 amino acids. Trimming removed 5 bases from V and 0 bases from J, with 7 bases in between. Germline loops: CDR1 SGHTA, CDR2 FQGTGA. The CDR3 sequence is CASSGRSNTGELFF. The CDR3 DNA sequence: TGTGCCAGCAGCGGCCGTTCGAACACCGGGGAGCTGTTTTTT. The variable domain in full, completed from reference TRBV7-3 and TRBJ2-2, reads GAGVSQTPSNKVTEKGKYVELRCDPISGHTALYWYRQSLGQGPEFLIYFQGTGAADDSGLPNDRFFAVRPEGSVSTLKIQRTERGDSAVYLCASSGRSNTGELFFGEGSRLTVL.

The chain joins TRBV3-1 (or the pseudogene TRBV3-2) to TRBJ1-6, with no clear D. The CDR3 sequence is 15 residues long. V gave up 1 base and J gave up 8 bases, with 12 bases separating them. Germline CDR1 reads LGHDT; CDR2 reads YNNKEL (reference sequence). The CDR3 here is CASSQGLSEYSPLHF. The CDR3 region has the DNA TGTGCCAGCAGCCAAGGTCTGAGTGAATATTCACCCCTCCACTTT.

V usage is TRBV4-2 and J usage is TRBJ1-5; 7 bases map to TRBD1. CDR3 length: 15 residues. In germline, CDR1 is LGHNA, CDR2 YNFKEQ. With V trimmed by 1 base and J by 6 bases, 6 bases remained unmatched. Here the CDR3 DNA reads TGTGCCAGCAGCCAAGGGACCAGGGGGGCTCAGCCCCAGCATTTT. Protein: CASSQGTRGAQPQHF.

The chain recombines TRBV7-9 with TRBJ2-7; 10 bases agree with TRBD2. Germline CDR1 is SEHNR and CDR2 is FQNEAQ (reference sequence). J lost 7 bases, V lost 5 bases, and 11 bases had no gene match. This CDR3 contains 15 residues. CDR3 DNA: TGTGCCAGCAGCCAAAGCGGGAGGGCCGATAATGAGCAGTACTTC. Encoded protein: CASSQSGRADNEQYF.

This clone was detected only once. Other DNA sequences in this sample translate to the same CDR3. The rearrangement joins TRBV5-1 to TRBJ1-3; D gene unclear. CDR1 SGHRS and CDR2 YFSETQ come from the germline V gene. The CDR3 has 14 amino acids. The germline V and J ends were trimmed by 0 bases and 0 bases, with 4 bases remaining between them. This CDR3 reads CASSLGDSGNTIYF. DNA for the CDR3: TGCGCCAGCAGCTTGGGCGACTCTGGAAACACCATATATTTT.

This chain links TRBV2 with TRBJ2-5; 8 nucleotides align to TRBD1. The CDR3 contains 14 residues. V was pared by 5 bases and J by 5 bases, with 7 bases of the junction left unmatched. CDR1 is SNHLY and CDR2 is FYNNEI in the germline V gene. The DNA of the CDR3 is TGTGCCAGCAGTAAAGGACAGGGTGTGGAGACCCAGTACTTC. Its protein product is CASSKGQGVETQYF.